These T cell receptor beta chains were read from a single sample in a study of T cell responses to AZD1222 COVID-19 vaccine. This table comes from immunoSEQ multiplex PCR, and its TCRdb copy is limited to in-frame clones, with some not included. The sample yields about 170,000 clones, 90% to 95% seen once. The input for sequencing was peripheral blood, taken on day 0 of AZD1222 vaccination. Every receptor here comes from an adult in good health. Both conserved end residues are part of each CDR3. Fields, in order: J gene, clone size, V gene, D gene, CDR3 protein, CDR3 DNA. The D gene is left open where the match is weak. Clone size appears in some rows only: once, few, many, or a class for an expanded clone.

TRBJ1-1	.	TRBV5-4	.	CASSLPGLSEAFF	TGTGCCAGCAGCTTGCCCGGGCTGAGTGAAGCTTTCTTT
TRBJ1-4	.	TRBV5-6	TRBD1	CASSRDRVEKLFF	TGTGCCAGCAGTAGGGACAGGGTGGAAAAACTGTTTTTT
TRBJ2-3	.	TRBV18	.	CASSPPELVTYTQYF	TGTGCCAGCTCACCACCAGAATTAGTTACGTACACGCAGTATTTT
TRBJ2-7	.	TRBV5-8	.	CASSKYEQYF	TGTGCCAGCAGCAAATACGAGCAGTACTTC
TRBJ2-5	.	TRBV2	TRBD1	CASSEGLGQGLETQYF	TGTGCCAGCAGTGAAGGCTTGGGACAGGGGTTGGAGACCCAGTACTTC
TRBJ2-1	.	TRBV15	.	CATSRDSGSYRGNEQFF	TGTGCCACCAGCAGAGATTCCGGTTCATATCGAGGCAATGAGCAGTTCTTC
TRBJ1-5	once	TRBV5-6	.	CASSLGQNQPQHF	TGTGCCAGCAGCTTGGGACAGAATCAGCCCCAGCATTTT
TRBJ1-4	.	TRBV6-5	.	CASKTVGDWEKLFF	TGTGCCAGCAAGACGGTCGGGGACTGGGAAAAACTGTTTTTT
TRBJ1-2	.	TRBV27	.	CASSLQRRGNYGYTF	TGTGCCAGCAGTTTACAGAGGAGGGGAAACTATGGCTACACCTTC
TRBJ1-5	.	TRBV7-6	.	CASSLTPAGTGVLLNNQPQHF	TGTGCCAGCAGCTTAACCCCAGCCGGAACAGGTGTCCTACTGAATAATCAGCCCCAGCATTTT
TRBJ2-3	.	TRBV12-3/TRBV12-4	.	CASSLEDTDTQYF	TGTGCCAGCAGTTTGGAGGACACAGATACGCAGTATTTT